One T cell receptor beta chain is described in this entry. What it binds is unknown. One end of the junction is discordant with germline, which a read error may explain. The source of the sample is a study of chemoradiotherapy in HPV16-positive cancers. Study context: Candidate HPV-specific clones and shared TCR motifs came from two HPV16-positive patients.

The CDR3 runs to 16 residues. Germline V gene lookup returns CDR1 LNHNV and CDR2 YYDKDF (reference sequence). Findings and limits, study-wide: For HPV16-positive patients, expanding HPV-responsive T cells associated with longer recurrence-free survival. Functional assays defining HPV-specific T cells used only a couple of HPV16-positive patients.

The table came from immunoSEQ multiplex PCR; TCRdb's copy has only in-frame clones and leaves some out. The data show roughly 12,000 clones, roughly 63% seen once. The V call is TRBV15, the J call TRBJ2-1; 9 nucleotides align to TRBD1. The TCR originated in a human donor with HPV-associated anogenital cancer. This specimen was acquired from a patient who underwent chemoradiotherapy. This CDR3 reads CATSRGGQGPRNGQFF. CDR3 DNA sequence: TGTGCCACCAGCAGAGGGGGACAGGGACCTCGCAATGGGCAGTTCTTC.